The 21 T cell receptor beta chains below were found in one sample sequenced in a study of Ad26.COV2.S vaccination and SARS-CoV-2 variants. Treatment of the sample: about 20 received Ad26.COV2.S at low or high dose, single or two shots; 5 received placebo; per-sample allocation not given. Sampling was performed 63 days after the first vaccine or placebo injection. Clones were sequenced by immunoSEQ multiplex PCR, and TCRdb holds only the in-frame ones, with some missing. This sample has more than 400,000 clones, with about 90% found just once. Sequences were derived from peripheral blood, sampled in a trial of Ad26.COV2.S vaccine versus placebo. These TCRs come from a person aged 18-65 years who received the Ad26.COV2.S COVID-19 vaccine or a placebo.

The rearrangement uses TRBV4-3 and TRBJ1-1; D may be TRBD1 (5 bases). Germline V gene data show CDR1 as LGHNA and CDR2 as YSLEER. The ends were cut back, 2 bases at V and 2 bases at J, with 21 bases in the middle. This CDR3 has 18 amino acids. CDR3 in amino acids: CASSQRWGGLMGNTEAFF. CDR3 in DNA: TGCGCCAGCAGCCAAAGATGGGGGGGGTTGATGGGAAACACTGAAGCTTTCTTT.

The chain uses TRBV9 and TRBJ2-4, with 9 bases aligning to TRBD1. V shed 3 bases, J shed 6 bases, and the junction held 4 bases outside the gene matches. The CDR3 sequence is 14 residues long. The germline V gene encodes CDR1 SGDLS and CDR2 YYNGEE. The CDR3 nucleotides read TGTGCCAGCAGCGAAACAGGGGGCGGAAACATTCAGTACTTC. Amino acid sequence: CASSETGGGNIQYF.

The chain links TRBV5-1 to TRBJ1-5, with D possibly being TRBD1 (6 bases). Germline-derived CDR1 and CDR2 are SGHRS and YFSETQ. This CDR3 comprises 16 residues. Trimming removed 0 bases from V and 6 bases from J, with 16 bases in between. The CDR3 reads CASSLGFRGIGQPQHF. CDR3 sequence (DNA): TGCGCCAGCAGCTTGGGTTTCAGGGGTATTGGTCAGCCCCAGCATTTT.

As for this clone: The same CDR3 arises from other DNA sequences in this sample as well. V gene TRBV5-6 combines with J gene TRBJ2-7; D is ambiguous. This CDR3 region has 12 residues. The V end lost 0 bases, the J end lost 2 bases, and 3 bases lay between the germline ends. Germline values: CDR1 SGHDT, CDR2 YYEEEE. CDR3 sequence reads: CASSLAAYEQYF. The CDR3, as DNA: TGTGCCAGCAGCTTGGCTGCCTACGAGCAGTACTTC.

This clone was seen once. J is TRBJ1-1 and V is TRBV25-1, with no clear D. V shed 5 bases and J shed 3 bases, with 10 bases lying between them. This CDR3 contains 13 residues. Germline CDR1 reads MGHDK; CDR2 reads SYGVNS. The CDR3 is CASSKQSDTEAFF. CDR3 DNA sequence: TGTGCCAGCAGTAAACAGTCGGACACTGAAGCTTTCTTT.

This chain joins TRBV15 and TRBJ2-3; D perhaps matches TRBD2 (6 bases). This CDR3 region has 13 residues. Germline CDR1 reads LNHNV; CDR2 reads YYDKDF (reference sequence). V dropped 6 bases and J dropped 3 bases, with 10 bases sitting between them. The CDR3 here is CATRSGVTDTQYF. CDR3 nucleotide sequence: TGTGCCACCAGGTCGGGGGTTACAGATACGCAGTATTTT. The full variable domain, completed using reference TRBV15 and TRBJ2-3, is DAMVIQNPRYQVTQFGKPVTLSCSQTLNHNVMYWYQQKSSQAPKLLFHYYDKDFNNEADTPDNFQSRRPNTSFCFLDIRSPGLGDTAMYLCATRSGVTDTQYFGPGTRLTVL.

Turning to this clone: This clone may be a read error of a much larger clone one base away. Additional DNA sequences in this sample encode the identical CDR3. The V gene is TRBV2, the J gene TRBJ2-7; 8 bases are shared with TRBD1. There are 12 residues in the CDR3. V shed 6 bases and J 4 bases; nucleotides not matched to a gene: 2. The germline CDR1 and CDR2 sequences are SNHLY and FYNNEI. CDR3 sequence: CASSGQGYEQYF. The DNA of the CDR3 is TGTGCCAGCAGCGGACAGGGTTACGAGCAGTACTTC.

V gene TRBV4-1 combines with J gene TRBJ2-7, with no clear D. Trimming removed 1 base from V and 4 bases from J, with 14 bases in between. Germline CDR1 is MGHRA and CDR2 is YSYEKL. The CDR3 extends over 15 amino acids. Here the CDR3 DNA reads TGCGCCAGCAGCCAAGTTCCGGGTCCGGTGTACGAGCAGTACTTC. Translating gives CASSQVPGPVYEQYF.

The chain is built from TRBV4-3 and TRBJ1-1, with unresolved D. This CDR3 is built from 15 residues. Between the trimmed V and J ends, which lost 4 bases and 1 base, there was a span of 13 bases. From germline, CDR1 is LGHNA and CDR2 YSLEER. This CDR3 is CASSPSQRRNTEAFF. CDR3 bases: TGCGCCAGCAGCCCCTCTCAGAGGAGGAACACTGAAGCTTTCTTT.

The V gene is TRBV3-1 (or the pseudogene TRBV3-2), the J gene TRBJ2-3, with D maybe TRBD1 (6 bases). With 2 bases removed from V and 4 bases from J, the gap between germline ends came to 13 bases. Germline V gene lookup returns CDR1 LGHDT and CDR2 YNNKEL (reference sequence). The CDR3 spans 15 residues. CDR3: CASSQPPAGADTQYF. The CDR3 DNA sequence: TGTGCCAGCAGCCAACCCCCGGCAGGGGCAGATACGCAGTATTTT.

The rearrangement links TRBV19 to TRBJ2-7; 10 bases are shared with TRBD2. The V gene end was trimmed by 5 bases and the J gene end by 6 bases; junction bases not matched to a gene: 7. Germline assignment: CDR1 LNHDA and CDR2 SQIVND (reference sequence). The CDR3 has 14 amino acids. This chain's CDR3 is CASSFPGTSAEQYF. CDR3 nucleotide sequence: TGTGCCAGTAGTTTTCCAGGGACTAGCGCCGAGCAGTACTTC.

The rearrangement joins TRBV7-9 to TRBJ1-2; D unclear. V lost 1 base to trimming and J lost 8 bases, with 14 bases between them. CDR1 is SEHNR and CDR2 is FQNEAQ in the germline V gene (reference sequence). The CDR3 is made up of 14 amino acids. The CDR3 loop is CASSLGYGGHGYTF. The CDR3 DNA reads TGTGCCAGCAGCTTAGGATATGGTGGCCACGGCTACACCTTC.

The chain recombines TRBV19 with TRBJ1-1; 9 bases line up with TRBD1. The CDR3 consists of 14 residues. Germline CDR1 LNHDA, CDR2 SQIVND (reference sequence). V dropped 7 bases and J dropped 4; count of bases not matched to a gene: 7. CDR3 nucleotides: TGTGCCAGTACTCCCGGGACAGGGATCACTGAAGCTTTCTTT. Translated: CASTPGTGITEAFF.

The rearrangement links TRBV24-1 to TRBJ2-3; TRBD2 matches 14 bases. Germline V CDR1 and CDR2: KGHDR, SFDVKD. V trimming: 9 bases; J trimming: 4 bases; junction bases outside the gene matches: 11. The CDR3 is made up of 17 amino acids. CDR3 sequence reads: CATALGLAGGTADTQYF. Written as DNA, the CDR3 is TGTGCCACCGCCCTTGGACTAGCGGGGGGAACGGCAGATACGCAGTATTTT.

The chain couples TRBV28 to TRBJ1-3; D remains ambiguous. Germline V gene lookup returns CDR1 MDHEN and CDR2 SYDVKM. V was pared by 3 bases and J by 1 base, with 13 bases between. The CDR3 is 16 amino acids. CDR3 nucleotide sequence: TGTGCCAGCAGTTTCGTCGGGTATTTATCTGGAAACACCATATATTTT. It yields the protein CASSFVGYLSGNTIYF.

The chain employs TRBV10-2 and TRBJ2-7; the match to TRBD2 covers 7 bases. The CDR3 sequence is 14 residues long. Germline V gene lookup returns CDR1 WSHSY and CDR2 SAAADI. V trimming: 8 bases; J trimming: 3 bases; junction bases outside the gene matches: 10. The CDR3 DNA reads TGCGCCAGCGACCCGCTGGGGGGGGGCTACGAGCAGTACTTC. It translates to CASDPLGGGYEQYF.

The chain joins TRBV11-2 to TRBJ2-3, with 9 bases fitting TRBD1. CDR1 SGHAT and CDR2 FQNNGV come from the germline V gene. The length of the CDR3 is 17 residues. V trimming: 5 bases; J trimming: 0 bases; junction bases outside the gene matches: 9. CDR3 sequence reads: CASSPWEDRGSTDTQYF. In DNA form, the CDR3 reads TGTGCCAGCAGCCCGTGGGAGGACAGGGGAAGCACAGATACGCAGTATTTT.

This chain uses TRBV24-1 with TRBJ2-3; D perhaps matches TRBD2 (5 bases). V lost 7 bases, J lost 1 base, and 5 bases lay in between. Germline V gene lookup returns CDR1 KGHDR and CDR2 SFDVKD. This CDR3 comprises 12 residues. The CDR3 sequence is CATRGGTDTQYF. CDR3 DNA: TGTGCCACCAGGGGAGGCACAGATACGCAGTATTTT.

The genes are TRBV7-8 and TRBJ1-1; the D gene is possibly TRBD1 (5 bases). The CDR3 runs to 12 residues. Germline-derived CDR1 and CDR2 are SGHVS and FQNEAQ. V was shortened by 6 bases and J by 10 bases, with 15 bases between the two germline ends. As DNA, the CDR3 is TGTGCCAGCAGACCCCCCAGGGATGGAGCTTTCTTT. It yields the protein CASRPPRDGAFF. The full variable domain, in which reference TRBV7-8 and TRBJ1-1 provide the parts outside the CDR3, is GAGVSQSPRYKVAKRGQDVALRCDPISGHVSLFWYQQALGQGPEFLTYFQNEAQLDKSGLPSDRFFAERPEGSVSTLKIQRTQQEDSAVYLCASRPPRDGAFFGQGTRLTVV.

CDR3 sequence reads: CASSPGTGTNYGYTF. The CDR3 nucleotides read TGTGCCAGCTCACCTGGGACAGGAACGAACTATGGCTACACCTTC. The V call is TRBV18, the J call TRBJ1-2; 8 nucleotides match TRBD1. This CDR3 has 15 residues. The germline gives CDR1 KGHSH, CDR2 LQKENI. J lost 2 bases, V lost 3 bases, and 5 bases had no gene match.

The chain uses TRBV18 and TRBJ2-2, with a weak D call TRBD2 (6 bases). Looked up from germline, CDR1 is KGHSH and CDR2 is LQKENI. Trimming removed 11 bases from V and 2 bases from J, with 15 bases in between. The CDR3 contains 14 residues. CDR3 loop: CALSGGQNTGELFF. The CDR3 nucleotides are TGTGCCTTGTCAGGAGGGCAAAACACCGGGGAGCTGTTTTTT.